This T cell receptor (beta chain) originates from a study of blood T cells in healthy people across ages. Study-wide findings and caveats: Reliance upon unsorted PBMCs precluded definitive naive versus antigen-experienced comparison. Both higher diversity and more naive CD4+ cells marked long-lived donors when set against aged donors.

CDR3 size: 17 residues. The trim removed 1 base at V and 8 bases at J, leaving 15 bases unmatched. Germline V gene sequence: CDR1 SGHTA, CDR2 FQGTGA. PCR was performed a second time for roughly 6 to 12 cycles using a sample-barcoded 5' primer and a J-beta primer mix. A minimum of 2.5 million CDR3-containing paired-end reads was obtained for each sample. TCRdb recomputed calls from the 5' RACE reads with MiXCR, one row per CDR3 protein. The data contain 1,800,000 or so distinct CDR3 sequences, about two fifths of them singletons. As regards this clonotype: Its specificity is unknown.

The chain links TRBV7-3 to TRBJ2-3; 7 positions agree with TRBD2. Sequenced material: blood. This sequence was found in a human donor in good health. The CDR3 DNA follows: TGTGCCAGCAGCTTAAGGACGAGCGGGGCGTCGGCAGGTACGCAGTATTTT. It codes for CASSLRTSGASAGTQYF.